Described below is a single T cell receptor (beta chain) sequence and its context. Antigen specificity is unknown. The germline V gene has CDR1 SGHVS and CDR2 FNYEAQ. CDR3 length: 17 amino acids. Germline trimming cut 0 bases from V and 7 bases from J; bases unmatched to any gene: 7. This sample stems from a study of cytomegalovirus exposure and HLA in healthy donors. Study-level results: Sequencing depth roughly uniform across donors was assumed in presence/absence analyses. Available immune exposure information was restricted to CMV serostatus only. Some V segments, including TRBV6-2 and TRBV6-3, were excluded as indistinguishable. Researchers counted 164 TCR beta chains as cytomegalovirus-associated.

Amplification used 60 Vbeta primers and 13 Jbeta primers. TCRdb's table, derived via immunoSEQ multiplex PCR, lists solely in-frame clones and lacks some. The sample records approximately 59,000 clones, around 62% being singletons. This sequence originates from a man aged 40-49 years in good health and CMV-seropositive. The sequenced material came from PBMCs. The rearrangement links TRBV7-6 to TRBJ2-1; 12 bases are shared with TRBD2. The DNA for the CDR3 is TGTGCCAGCAGCTTAGCCCCCGGAGGGACTAGCGGGAATGAGCAGTTCTTC. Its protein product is CASSLAPGGTSGNEQFF. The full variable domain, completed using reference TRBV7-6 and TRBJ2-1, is GAGVSQSPRYKVTKRGQDVALRCDPISGHVSLYWYRQALGQGPEFLTYFNYEAQQDKSGLPNDRFSAERPEGSISTLTIQRTEQRDSAMYRCASSLAPGGTSGNEQFFGPGTRLTVL.